This TCR beta chain was sequenced in a study of cytomegalovirus exposure and HLA in healthy donors. PCR used 60 Vbeta primers and 13 Jbeta primers. Clones were sequenced by immunoSEQ multiplex PCR, and TCRdb holds only the in-frame ones, with some missing. This sample has 100,000 to 150,000 clones, with around three quarters found just once. Study-level results: Sequencing artifact likely explains a cluster of highly shared sequence variants. Other equally common chains were less clonally expanded than HLA-associated TCR beta chains, a later analysis showed.

Note on this clone: Its antigen is not identified.

CDR3 length equals 15 residues. The J segment lost 0 bases and the V segment lost 1 base, leaving 3 bases of the junction unmatched. Germline CDR1 LNHNV, CDR2 YYDKDF (reference sequence). The V gene is TRBV15, the J gene TRBJ2-7; TRBD2 agrees at 7 bases. The specimen was PBMCs. The sequence came from a middle-aged woman in good health and CMV-seropositive. The CDR3 nucleotides read TGTGCCACCAGCAGAGGGGGCGGGAGCTCCTACGAGCAGTACTTC. It codes for CATSRGGGSSYEQYF.